One sample yielded the 24 T cell receptor beta chains listed below, sequenced in a study of PD-1 blockade in classical Hodgkin lymphoma. Method: immunoSEQ multiplex PCR; TCRdb's copy keeps in-frame clones and lacks some. The sample contains around 18,000 clones, approximately 70% of which appear only once. Time point noted: cycle 4 day 1 (C4D1), after six to seven weeks of nivolumab. Every one of the patients relapsed after autologous stem cell transplantation (brentuximab vedotin exposure was variable). Magnetic negative selection was used to purify CD4+ T cells from thawed PBMCs. Sequencing used CD4+ T cells from blood, obtained before the fourth cycle of nivolumab. The source is a human donor with classical Hodgkin lymphoma.

The rearrangement uses TRBV19 and TRBJ2-2, with D possibly being TRBD1 or TRBD2 (5 bases each). Trimming removed 10 bases from V and 2 bases from J, with 17 bases in between. Germline CDR1 LNHDA, CDR2 SQIVND (reference sequence). The CDR3 has 15 amino acids. This CDR3 is CATRDAQLNTGELFF. CDR3 DNA sequence: TGTGCCACCAGGGACGCTCAACTTAACACCGGGGAGCTGTTTTTT.

This sequence joins TRBV7-9 and TRBJ2-6, with unresolved D. Trimming left V 4 bases short and J 4 bases short, with 5 bases between. The CDR3 loop spans 13 amino acids. Per germline, CDR1 SEHNR and CDR2 FQNEAQ (reference sequence). The CDR3 DNA reads as TGTGCCAGCAGCTCCCTGGGGGCCAACGTCCTGACTTTC. As protein: CASSSLGANVLTF.

This sequence joins TRBV11-2 and TRBJ2-1; D is unclear. Trimming cost V 3 bases and J 7 bases, with 7 bases left between them. The CDR3 consists of 12 residues. The germline V gene encodes CDR1 SGHAT and CDR2 FQNNGV. CDR3 in DNA: TGTGCCAGCAGCTTCAACGGGAATGAGCAGTTCTTC. Translating gives CASSFNGNEQFF.

About this clone: The junction does not match germline at one end; this may be a read error. CDR3 amino acids: CASSLQGAKEKLFF. CDR3 coding DNA: TGTGCCAGCAGCCTACAGGGAGCTAAGGAAAAACTGTTTTTT. This chain links TRBV7-2 with TRBJ1-4, with D perhaps TRBD1 (6 bases). Germline CDR1 and CDR2: SGHTA and FQGNSA. The CDR3 spans 14 residues.

The chain couples TRBV7-3 to TRBJ2-3, with 7 bases that match TRBD1. The CDR3 runs to 15 residues. Germline V gene lookup returns CDR1 SGHTA and CDR2 FQGTGA. The V and J ends lost 2 bases and 2 bases, in that order; junction bases with no gene match: 4. The CDR3 bases are TGTGCCAGCAGCTTACAGGGGGTCCCCACAGATACGCAGTATTTT. It is translated as CASSLQGVPTDTQYF.

This clone is a singleton in its sample. Sequence at one end of the junction differs from germline and may be a read error. The V gene is TRBV2, the J gene TRBJ2-7, with 7 bases aligning to TRBD1. Germline-derived CDR1 and CDR2 are SNHLY and FYNNEI. The CDR3 totals 13 residues. The DNA for the CDR3 is TGTGCCAGCAGAGCTCTTGAGAGACAGGGTCACTCCTTC. This gives the protein CASRALERQGHSF.

The chain uses TRBV10-3 and TRBJ2-7; 10 nucleotides line up with TRBD1. Germline trimming cut 5 bases from V and 2 bases from J; bases unmatched to any gene: 9. The CDR3 spans 16 residues. Germline V gene sequence: CDR1 ENHRY, CDR2 SYGVKD. For the CDR3, the DNA is TGTGCCATCAGTCCCACCCCAGGACAGGGGGCCTACGAGCAGTACTTC. Translating gives CAISPTPGQGAYEQYF.

This clone was observed a few times. The chain has TRBV4-1 and TRBJ1-2; D unresolved. The CDR3 has 15 amino acids. Germline CDR1 is MGHRA and CDR2 is YSYEKL. Trimming cost V 1 base and J 6 bases, with 15 bases left between them. The CDR3 region has the DNA TGCGCCAGCAGCCAAGTCAGCTGGTTGAGCAATGGCTACACCTTC. It codes for CASSQVSWLSNGYTF.

The chain is built from TRBV11-2 and TRBJ2-2; D call uncertain. Trimming removed 5 bases at V and 4 bases at J, with 11 bases between. CDR1 and CDR2 (germline): SGHAT, FQNNGV. The CDR3 consists of 14 residues. Here the CDR3 reads CASSLKWGTGELFF. DNA for the CDR3: TGTGCCAGCAGCCTTAAGTGGGGCACCGGGGAGCTGTTTTTT.

The chain recombines TRBV10-3 with TRBJ2-2; D gene uncertain. The CDR3 has 14 residues. CDR1 and CDR2 from the germline V gene are ENHRY and SYGVKD. Trimming took 6 bases from V and 3 from J, leaving 11 bases between them. The CDR3, as DNA: TGTGCCATCAGGCCAGGAGAAGACACCGGGGAGCTGTTTTTT. This gives the protein CAIRPGEDTGELFF.

This clone was detected only a few times. The chain employs TRBV10-3 and TRBJ1-4; 7 bases align to TRBD1. The CDR3 spans 14 residues. Germline V gives CDR1 ENHRY, CDR2 SYGVKD. V shed 6 bases, J shed 5 bases, and the junction held 6 bases outside the gene matches. CDR3 in DNA: TGTGCCATCAGCGGGACAGTTACGAATGAAAAACTGTTTTTT. This encodes CAISGTVTNEKLFF.

The chain combines TRBV2 with TRBJ1-2; TRBD1 matches at 10 bases. The CDR3 contains 14 residues. The trim removed 7 bases at V and 5 bases at J, leaving 7 bases unmatched. The germline CDR1 and CDR2 sequences are SNHLY and FYNNEI. CDR3: CASTLDRGGYGYTF. As DNA, the CDR3 is TGTGCCAGCACCCTGGACAGGGGGGGATATGGCTACACCTTC.

The rearrangement joins TRBV5-5 to TRBJ1-1; 9 bases map to TRBD1. Losses at the gene ends were 1 base for V and 11 bases for J; bases not matched to a gene: 12. Germline V gene data show CDR1 as SGHKS and CDR2 as YYEKEE (reference sequence). The CDR3 contains 15 residues. Here the CDR3 DNA reads TGTGCCAGCAGCTTGATGGACGTTGGACAGGGGATGGCTTTCTTT. Its protein is CASSLMDVGQGMAFF.

This chain joins TRBV9 and TRBJ2-5, with TRBD2 matching over 10 bases. V gave up 4 bases and J gave up 5 bases; unmatched junction bases: 11. CDR1 is SGDLS, CDR2 YYNGEE, per germline. The length of the CDR3 is 16 residues. The CDR3 protein is CASSSGPSGSTETQYF. For the CDR3, the DNA is TGTGCCAGCAGCTCCGGCCCTAGCGGGAGCACGGAGACCCAGTACTTC.

The chain has TRBV6-6 and TRBJ2-7; a possible D gene is TRBD2 (5 bases). V shed 6 bases and J shed 2 bases, with 11 bases lying between them. The CDR3 extends over 13 amino acids. The germline V gene has CDR1 MNHNY and CDR2 SVGAGI (reference sequence). CDR3 protein: CASSITRTYEQYF. In DNA, the CDR3 is TGTGCCAGCAGCATAACTAGAACCTACGAGCAGTACTTC.

This chain links TRBV18 with TRBJ2-7; 10 nucleotides agree with TRBD1. Germline loops: CDR1 KGHSH, CDR2 LQKENI. The CDR3 length is 15 residues. V lost 4 bases, J lost 5 bases, and 8 bases stayed unmatched. DNA for the CDR3: TGTGCCAGCTCACAAACTGGGACAGGGGTCCACGAGCAGTACTTC. Its translation is CASSQTGTGVHEQYF. Combining the CDR3 with reference TRBV18 and TRBJ2-7 gives the whole variable domain NAGVMQNPRHLVRRRGQEARLRCSPMKGHSHVYWYRQLPEEGLKFMVYLQKENIIDESGMPKERFSAEFPKEGPSILRIQQVVRGDSAAYFCASSQTGTGVHEQYFGPGTRLTVT.

This chain joins TRBV5-1 and TRBJ2-7; D might be TRBD2 (6 bases). In germline, CDR1 is SGHRS, CDR2 YFSETQ. The CDR3 runs to 16 residues. V lost 3 bases to trimming and J lost 0 bases, with 16 bases between them. CDR3 sequence reads: CASSWGWRGGSYEQYF. CDR3 coding DNA: TGCGCCAGCAGCTGGGGTTGGCGGGGAGGCTCCTACGAGCAGTACTTC.

The CDR3, as DNA: TGTGCCAGCAGCTTATGGGACAAACAAGAGACCCAGTACTTC. This encodes CASSLWDKQETQYF. This chain uses TRBV7-7 with TRBJ2-5; weak D call: TRBD1 (6 bases). Germline CDR1 is SSHAT and CDR2 is FNYEAQ (reference sequence). This CDR3 spans 14 amino acids. The ends were cut back, 2 bases at V and 2 bases at J, with 9 bases in the middle.

This clone was counted only a few times. The chain couples TRBV7-9 to TRBJ1-5, with D possibly being TRBD1 (5 bases). The CDR3 consists of 14 residues. Germline V CDR1 and CDR2: SEHNR, FQNEAQ (reference sequence). V dropped 3 bases and J dropped 4 bases, with 10 bases sitting between them. CDR3 sequence (DNA): TGTGCCAGCAGCTTTCAGGGTAATAATCAGCCCCAGCATTTT. As protein: CASSFQGNNQPQHF. Based on the CDR3 plus reference TRBV7-9 and TRBJ1-5, the full variable domain is DTGVSQNPRHKITKRGQNVTFRCDPISEHNRLYWYRQTLGQGPEFLTYFQNEAQLEKSRLLSDRFSAERPKGSFSTLEIQRTEQGDSAMYLCASSFQGNNQPQHFGDGTRLSIL.

V usage is TRBV11-3 and J usage is TRBJ2-7; D may be TRBD1 (6 bases). The V gene lost 0 bases and the J gene lost 4 bases, with 10 bases spanning the gap. This CDR3 has 14 residues. Germline V gene sequence: CDR1 SGHNT, CDR2 YENEEA. This CDR3 is CASSLEGRGYEQYF. The CDR3 DNA sequence: TGTGCCAGCAGCTTAGAGGGCAGGGGATACGAGCAGTACTTC.

The chain is built from TRBV28 and TRBJ2-3, with D perhaps TRBD1 (6 bases). The CDR3 contains 16 residues. Germline V gene data show CDR1 as MDHEN and CDR2 as SYDVKM. The V gene lost 7 bases and the J gene lost 4 bases, with 21 bases spanning the gap. The CDR3 sequence is CASTPSTGLGADTQYF. The CDR3 DNA is TGTGCCAGCACCCCATCGACAGGCCTGGGCGCAGATACGCAGTATTTT.

The chain carries TRBV11-1 and TRBJ2-1; TRBD2 matches at 11 bases. Germline CDR1 and CDR2: SGHAT and FQDESV (reference sequence). Trimming cost V 3 bases and J 2 bases; bases outside gene matches: 3. The CDR3 is 16 amino acids. The CDR3 loop is CASSFTSGSTYNEQFF. In DNA, the CDR3 is TGTGCCAGCAGCTTTACTAGCGGGAGTACCTACAATGAGCAGTTCTTC.

In its sample, this clone was seen once. The CDR3 region is CASSPGTGNTGELFF. The CDR3 DNA follows: TGCGCCAGCAGCCCGGGGACAGGGAACACCGGGGAGCTGTTTTTT. This chain connects TRBV5-1 to TRBJ2-2; 8 positions match TRBD1. The CDR3 runs to 15 residues. V gave up 4 bases and J gave up 1 base; unmatched junction bases: 3. Germline V lookup: CDR1 SGHRS, CDR2 YFSETQ. Full variable domain (remainder filled in from reference TRBV5-1 and TRBJ2-2): KAGVTQTPRYLIKTRGQQVTLSCSPISGHRSVSWYQQTPGQGLQFLFEYFSETQRNKGNFPGRFSGRQFSNSRSEMNVSTLELGDSALYLCASSPGTGNTGELFFGEGSRLTVL.

This rearrangement joins TRBV28 to TRBJ2-7; no definite D call. The CDR3 sequence is 14 residues long. Germline V gene data show CDR1 as MDHEN and CDR2 as SYDVKM. V shed 3 bases and J shed 1 base, with 10 bases lying between them. CDR3 DNA sequence: TGTGCCAGCAGTTTGCGTCAGTTATCCTACGAGCAGTACTTC. Its translation is CASSLRQLSYEQYF.